These T cell receptor beta chains were read from a single sample in a study of blood T cell repertoires in COVID-19. Data came from immunoSEQ multiplex PCR; TCRdb stores just in-frame clones and leaves some out. Here the sample spans more than 85,000 clones, around 87% being singletons. The material sequenced was peripheral blood. The receptors derive from a human donor in a cohort sampled during active COVID-19. The CDR3 runs from the conserved cysteine through the conserved F or W. Some rows have no size entry. The others give once, few or many, or a class for an expanded clone.

j_call: TRBJ1-1; v_call: TRBV6-5; clone_size: NA; cdr3_aa: CASRHRGLTEAFF
j_call: TRBJ2-7; v_call: TRBV4-1; clone_size: NA; cdr3_aa: CASSQVTGIAQYF
j_call: TRBJ1-2; v_call: TRBV9; clone_size: NA; cdr3_aa: CASSVAPLANYGYTF
j_call: TRBJ1-2; v_call: TRBV5-8; clone_size: NA; cdr3_aa: CASSLGTGGYTF
j_call: TRBJ2-1; v_call: TRBV2; clone_size: NA; cdr3_aa: CASSEPLKLRFF
j_call: TRBJ2-7; v_call: TRBV18; clone_size: NA; cdr3_aa: CASSPILGPAGGTYEQYF
j_call: TRBJ1-5; v_call: TRBV28; clone_size: once; cdr3_aa: CASSSVPGRNQPQHF
j_call: TRBJ1-6; v_call: TRBV15; clone_size: NA; cdr3_aa: CATSRQRETGSLHF
j_call: TRBJ2-1; v_call: TRBV7-9; clone_size: NA; cdr3_aa: CASSLDGSSYNEQFF
j_call: TRBJ2-7; v_call: TRBV7-9; clone_size: NA; cdr3_aa: CASSLVTPHEQYF
j_call: TRBJ1-2; v_call: TRBV5-4; clone_size: NA; cdr3_aa: CASSSRDRTYYGYTF
j_call: TRBJ1-2; v_call: TRBV7-2; clone_size: NA; cdr3_aa: CASSSNPQGLHGYTF
j_call: TRBJ1-2; v_call: TRBV6-5; clone_size: NA; cdr3_aa: CASRGQGLNYGYTF
j_call: TRBJ1-1; v_call: TRBV18; clone_size: NA; cdr3_aa: CASSPPSGDTEAFF
j_call: TRBJ1-2; v_call: TRBV5-4; clone_size: NA; cdr3_aa: CASSSGQSYGYTF
j_call: TRBJ1-6; v_call: TRBV10-3; clone_size: once; cdr3_aa: CAIRRDLGNSPLHF
j_call: TRBJ2-2; v_call: TRBV7-3; clone_size: NA; cdr3_aa: CASSLKVQGTGELFF
j_call: TRBJ2-2; v_call: TRBV6-5; clone_size: NA; cdr3_aa: CASTGATGFGELFF
j_call: TRBJ1-1; v_call: TRBV27; clone_size: NA; cdr3_aa: CASSLRGQPEAFF
j_call: TRBJ1-5; v_call: TRBV6-1; clone_size: NA; cdr3_aa: CASSVEGQGPNQPQHF
j_call: TRBJ2-1; v_call: TRBV4-1; clone_size: NA; cdr3_aa: CASSQPRTSGVPEQFF
j_call: TRBJ1-5; v_call: TRBV6-1; clone_size: NA; cdr3_aa: CASSEGTGESNQPQHF
j_call: TRBJ2-7; v_call: TRBV15; clone_size: NA; cdr3_aa: CATSRVAGTSSHEQYF
j_call: TRBJ2-7; v_call: TRBV2; clone_size: NA; cdr3_aa: CASSGTGGASYEQYF
j_call: TRBJ1-5; v_call: TRBV6-1; clone_size: NA; cdr3_aa: CASSGGQINSNQPQHF
j_call: TRBJ1-2; v_call: TRBV14; clone_size: NA; cdr3_aa: CASSRSSPGQGNGYTF
j_call: TRBJ1-6; v_call: TRBV7-2; clone_size: NA; cdr3_aa: CASSLVQGANSPLHF
j_call: TRBJ1-1; v_call: TRBV27; clone_size: NA; cdr3_aa: CASSSPDRFEAFF
j_call: TRBJ2-1; v_call: TRBV28; clone_size: NA; cdr3_aa: CASSSPQRTSYNEQFF
j_call: TRBJ1-4; v_call: TRBV11-2; clone_size: NA; cdr3_aa: CASSSTGGSTNEKLFF
j_call: TRBJ1-2; v_call: TRBV5-6; clone_size: NA; cdr3_aa: CASSLVGQGVYGYTF
j_call: TRBJ2-1; v_call: TRBV6-4; clone_size: few; cdr3_aa: CASSDSASGGDEQFF
j_call: TRBJ2-1; v_call: TRBV18; clone_size: NA; cdr3_aa: CASSPLYTLAGAYNEQFF
j_call: TRBJ2-1; v_call: TRBV19; clone_size: NA; cdr3_aa: CASSSLTSGDYNEQFF
j_call: TRBJ2-5; v_call: TRBV10-1; clone_size: NA; cdr3_aa: CASSESTLGPGETQYF
j_call: TRBJ2-7; v_call: TRBV28; clone_size: NA; cdr3_aa: CASSLSGGHPSMWAYEQYF
j_call: TRBJ1-2; v_call: TRBV29-1; clone_size: NA; cdr3_aa: CSAGQDNGYTF
j_call: TRBJ1-2; v_call: TRBV28; clone_size: NA; cdr3_aa: CASSLGLRKGYTF
j_call: TRBJ1-1; v_call: TRBV7-9; clone_size: NA; cdr3_aa: CASSSEAVNTEAFF
j_call: TRBJ2-7; v_call: TRBV29-1; clone_size: NA; cdr3_aa: CSVVGQSGRAYEQYF